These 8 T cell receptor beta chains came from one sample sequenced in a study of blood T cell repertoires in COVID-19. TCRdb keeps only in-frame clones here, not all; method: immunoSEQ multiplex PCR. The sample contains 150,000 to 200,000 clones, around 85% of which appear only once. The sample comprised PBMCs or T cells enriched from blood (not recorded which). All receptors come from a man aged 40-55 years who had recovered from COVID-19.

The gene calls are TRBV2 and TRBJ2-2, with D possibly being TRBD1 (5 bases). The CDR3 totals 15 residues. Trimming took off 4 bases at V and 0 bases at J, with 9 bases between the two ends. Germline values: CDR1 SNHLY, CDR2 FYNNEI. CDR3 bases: TGTGCCAGCAGTGCAGGGCCCACGAACACCGGGGAGCTGTTTTTT. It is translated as CASSAGPTNTGELFF.

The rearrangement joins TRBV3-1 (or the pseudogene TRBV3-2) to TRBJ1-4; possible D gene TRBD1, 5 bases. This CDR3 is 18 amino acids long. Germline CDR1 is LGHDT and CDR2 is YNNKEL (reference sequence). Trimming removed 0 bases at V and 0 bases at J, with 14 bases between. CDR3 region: CASSQDDFRGSTNEKLFF. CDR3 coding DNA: TGTGCCAGCAGCCAAGATGATTTTAGGGGATCAACTAATGAAAAACTGTTTTTT.

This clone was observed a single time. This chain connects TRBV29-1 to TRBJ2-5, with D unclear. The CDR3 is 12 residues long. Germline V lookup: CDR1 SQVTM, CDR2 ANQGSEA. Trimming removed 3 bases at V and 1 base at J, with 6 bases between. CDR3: CSVDNSQETQYF. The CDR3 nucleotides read TGCAGCGTTGATAACAGCCAAGAGACCCAGTACTTC.

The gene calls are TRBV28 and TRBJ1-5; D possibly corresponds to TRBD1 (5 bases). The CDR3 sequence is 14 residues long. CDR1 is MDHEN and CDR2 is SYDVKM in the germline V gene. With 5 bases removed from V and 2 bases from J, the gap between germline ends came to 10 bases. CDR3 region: CASSRVGGNQPQHF. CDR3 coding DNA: TGTGCCAGCAGTAGGGTAGGGGGCAATCAGCCCCAGCATTTT.

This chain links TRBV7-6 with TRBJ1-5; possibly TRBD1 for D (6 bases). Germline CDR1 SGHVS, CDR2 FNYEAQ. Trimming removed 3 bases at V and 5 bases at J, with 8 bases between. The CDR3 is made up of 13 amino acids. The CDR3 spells CASSLGADQPQHF. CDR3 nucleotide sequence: TGTGCCAGCAGCTTGGGGGCGGATCAGCCCCAGCATTTT.

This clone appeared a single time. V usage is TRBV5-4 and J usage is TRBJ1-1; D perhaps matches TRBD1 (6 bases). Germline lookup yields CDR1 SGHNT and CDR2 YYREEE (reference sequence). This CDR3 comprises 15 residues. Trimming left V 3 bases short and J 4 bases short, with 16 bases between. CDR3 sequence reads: CASSSRGEGPTEAFF. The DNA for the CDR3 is TGTGCCAGCAGCTCGAGGGGGGAGGGTCCCACTGAAGCTTTCTTT.

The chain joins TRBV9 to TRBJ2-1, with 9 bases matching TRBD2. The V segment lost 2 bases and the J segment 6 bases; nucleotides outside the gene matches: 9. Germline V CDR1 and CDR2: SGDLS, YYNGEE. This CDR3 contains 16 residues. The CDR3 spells CASSVGGGGAGNEQFF. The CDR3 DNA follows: TGTGCCAGCAGCGTGGGGGGCGGGGGGGCTGGCAATGAGCAGTTCTTC. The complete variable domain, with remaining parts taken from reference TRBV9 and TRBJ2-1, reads DSGVTQTPKHLITATGQRVTLRCSPRSGDLSVYWYQQSLDQGLQFLIQYYNGEERAKGNILERFSAQQFPDLHSELNLSSLELGDSALYFCASSVGGGGAGNEQFFGPGTRLTVL.

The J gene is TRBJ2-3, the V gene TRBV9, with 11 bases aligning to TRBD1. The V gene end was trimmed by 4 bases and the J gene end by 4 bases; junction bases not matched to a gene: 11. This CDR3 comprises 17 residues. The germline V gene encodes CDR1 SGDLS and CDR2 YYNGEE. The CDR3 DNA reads TGTGCCAGCAGCCCTCCTCGGACAGGGGGCAGGTCAGATACGCAGTATTTT. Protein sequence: CASSPPRTGGRSDTQYF. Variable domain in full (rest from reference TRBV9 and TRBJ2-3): DSGVTQTPKHLITATGQRVTLRCSPRSGDLSVYWYQQSLDQGLQFLIQYYNGEERAKGNILERFSAQQFPDLHSELNLSSLELGDSALYFCASSPPRTGGRSDTQYFGPGTRLTVL.